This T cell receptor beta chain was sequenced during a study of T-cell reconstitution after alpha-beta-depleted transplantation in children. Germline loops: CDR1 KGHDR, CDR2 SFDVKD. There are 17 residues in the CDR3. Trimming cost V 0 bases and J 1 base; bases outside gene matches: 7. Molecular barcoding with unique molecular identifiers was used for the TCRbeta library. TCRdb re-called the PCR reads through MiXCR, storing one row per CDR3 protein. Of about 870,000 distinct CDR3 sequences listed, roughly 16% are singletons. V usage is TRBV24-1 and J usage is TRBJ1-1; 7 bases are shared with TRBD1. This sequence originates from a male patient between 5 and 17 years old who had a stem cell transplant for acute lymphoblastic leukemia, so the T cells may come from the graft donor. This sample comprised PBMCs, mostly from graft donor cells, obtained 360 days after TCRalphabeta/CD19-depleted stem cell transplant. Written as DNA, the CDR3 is TGTGCCACCAGTGATTTGGGGAGGGGGCAAAGGAACACTGAAGCTTTCTTT. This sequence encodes CATSDLGRGQRNTEAFF.